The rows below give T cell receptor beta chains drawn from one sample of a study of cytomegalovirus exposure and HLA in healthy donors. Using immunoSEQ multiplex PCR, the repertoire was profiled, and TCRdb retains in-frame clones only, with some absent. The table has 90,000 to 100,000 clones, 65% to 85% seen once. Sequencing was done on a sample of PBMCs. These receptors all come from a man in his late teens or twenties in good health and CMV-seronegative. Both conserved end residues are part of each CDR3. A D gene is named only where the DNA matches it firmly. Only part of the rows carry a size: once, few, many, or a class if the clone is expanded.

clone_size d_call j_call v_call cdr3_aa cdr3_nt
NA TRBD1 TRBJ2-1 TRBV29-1 CSLAGQGQKFF TGCAGCTTGGCGGGACAGGGTCAGAAGTTCTTC
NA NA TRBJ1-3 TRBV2 CASSPTGNTIYF TGTGCCAGCAGTCCCACTGGAAACACCATATATTTT
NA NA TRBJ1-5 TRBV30 CAWSRAGGNQPQHF TGTGCCTGGAGTAGGGCGGGGGGCAATCAGCCCCAGCATTTT
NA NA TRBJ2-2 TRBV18 CASSPNAAVNTGELFF TGTGCCAGCTCACCAAACGCGGCAGTGAACACCGGGGAGCTGTTTTTT
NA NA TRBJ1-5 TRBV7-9 CSSSLGSGGPNQPQHF TGTTCCAGCAGCTTAGGTTCAGGAGGGCCCAATCAGCCCCAGCATTTT
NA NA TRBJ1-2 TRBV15 CATSRGLWGANYGYTF TGTGCCACCAGCAGAGGGTTGTGGGGGGCTAACTATGGCTACACCTTC
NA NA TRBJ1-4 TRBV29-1 CSVRDMAPGREKLFF TGCAGCGTTCGGGATATGGCGCCCGGGCGTGAAAAACTGTTTTTT
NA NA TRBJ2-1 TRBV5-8 CASSPGSSSYNEQFF TGTGCCAGCAGCCCAGGATCGAGCTCCTACAATGAGCAGTTCTTC
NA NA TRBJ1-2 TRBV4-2 CASSQMWENYGYTF TGTGCCAGCAGCCAGATGTGGGAGAACTATGGCTACACCTTC
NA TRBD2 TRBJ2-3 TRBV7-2 CASRGPGLATDTQYF TGTGCCAGCAGAGGACCGGGACTAGCTACAGATACGCAGTATTTT
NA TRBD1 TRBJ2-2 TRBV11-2 CASSLRQGVRTGELFF TGTGCCAGCAGTCTCAGACAGGGAGTGAGGACCGGGGAGCTGTTTTTT
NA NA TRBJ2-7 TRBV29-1 CSSRTETYEQYF TGCAGCTCCCGGACAGAAACCTACGAGCAGTACTTC
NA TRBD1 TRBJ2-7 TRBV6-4 CARPGTGTYEQYF TGTGCCAGACCCGGGACAGGGACCTACGAGCAGTACTTC
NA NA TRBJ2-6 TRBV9 CASSPLMGGSGANVLTF TGTGCCAGCAGCCCCCTCATGGGGGGCTCTGGGGCCAACGTCCTGACTTTC
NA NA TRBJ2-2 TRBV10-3 CAIKQGNTGELFF TGTGCCATCAAACAGGGGAACACCGGGGAGCTGTTTTTT
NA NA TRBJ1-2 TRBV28 CASSDQGNYGYTF TGTGCCAGCAGTGATCAGGGGAACTATGGCTACACCTTC
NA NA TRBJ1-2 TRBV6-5 CASSYRGPARDGYTF TGTGCCAGCAGTTACCGCGGGCCCGCTCGGGATGGCTACACCTTC
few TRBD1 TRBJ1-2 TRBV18 CASSTDRLNGYTF TGTGCCAGCTCGACGGACAGGTTGAATGGCTACACCTTC
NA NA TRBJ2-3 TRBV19 CASSIGTGLGTDTQYF TGTGCCAGTAGTATAGGAACAGGCTTGGGCACAGATACGCAGTATTTT
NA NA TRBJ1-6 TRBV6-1 CASSEVPRLNSPLHF TGTGCCAGCAGTGAAGTTCCTAGGTTGAATTCACCCCTCCACTTT
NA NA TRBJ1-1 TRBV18 CASSQSQGGAFF TGTGCCAGCTCACAGTCCCAGGGAGGAGCTTTCTTT
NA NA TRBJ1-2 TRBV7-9 CASSLIGGANYGYTF TGTGCCAGCAGCTTAATTGGGGGGGCTAACTATGGCTACACCTTC
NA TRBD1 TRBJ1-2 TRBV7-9 CASSLSTGGYGYTF TGTGCCAGCAGCTTATCGACAGGGGGCTATGGCTACACCTTC
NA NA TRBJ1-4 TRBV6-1 CASSLDSPINQLFF TGTGCCAGCAGTTTAGACAGCCCGATCAATCAACTGTTTTTT
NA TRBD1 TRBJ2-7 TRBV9 CASSVGVGQGSYEQYF TGTGCCAGCAGCGTAGGAGTGGGACAGGGTTCCTACGAGCAGTACTTC
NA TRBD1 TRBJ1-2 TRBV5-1 CASSLETGPDGYTF TGCGCCAGCAGCTTGGAGACAGGGCCAGATGGCTACACCTTC
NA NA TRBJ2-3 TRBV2 CASGGTLGGDTQYF TGTGCCAGCGGAGGGACCCTTGGGGGAGATACGCAGTATTTT
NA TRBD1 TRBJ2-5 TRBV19 CASSFWDRGHEETQYF TGTGCCAGTAGTTTCTGGGACAGGGGGCACGAGGAGACCCAGTACTTC
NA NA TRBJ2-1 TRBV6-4 CASSPGSSYNEQFF TGTGCCAGCAGTCCGGGTTCCTCCTACAATGAGCAGTTCTTC
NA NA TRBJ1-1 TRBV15 CAIARGWNTEAFF TGTGCCATCGCCCGGGGATGGAACACTGAGGCTTTCTTT
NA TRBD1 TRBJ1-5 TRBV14 CASSQEYRGPQHF TGTGCCAGCAGCCAAGAGTACAGGGGGCCCCAGCATTTT
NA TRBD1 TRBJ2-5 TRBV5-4 CASSGPGQGPPETQYF TGTGCCAGCAGCGGACCGGGACAGGGGCCCCCAGAGACCCAGTACTTC
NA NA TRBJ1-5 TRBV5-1 CASSPASGGDQPQHF TGCGCCAGCAGCCCCGCGTCGGGGGGGGATCAGCCCCAGCATTTT
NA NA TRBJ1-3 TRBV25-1 CASSESPGGRNTIYF TGTGCCAGCAGTGAATCCCCCGGAGGTAGAAACACCATATATTTT
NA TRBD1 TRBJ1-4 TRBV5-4 CASSQGTGTLNEKLFF TGTGCCAGCAGCCAGGGGACAGGGACCTTAAATGAAAAACTGTTTTTT
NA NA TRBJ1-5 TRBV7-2 CASSLAGGYSNQPQHF TGTGCCAGCAGCTTAGCGGGAGGGTATAGCAATCAGCCCCAGCATTTT
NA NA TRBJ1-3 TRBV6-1 CASSAPLGSGNTIYF TGTGCCAGCAGTGCCCCCCTCGGCTCTGGAAACACCATATATTTT
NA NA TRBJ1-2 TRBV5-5 CASSGGNFGYTF TGTGCCAGCAGCGGGGGGAATTTTGGCTACACCTTC
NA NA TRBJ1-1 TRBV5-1 CASSLGQRGTEAFF TGCGCCAGCAGCTTGGGACAGCGGGGCACTGAAGCTTTCTTT
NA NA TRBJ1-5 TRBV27 CASSLIRGGNQPQHF TGTGCCAGCAGTCTCATCCGGGGGGGCAATCAGCCCCAGCATTTT
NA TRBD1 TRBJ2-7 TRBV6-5 CASSSPDRGQYF TGTGCCAGCAGTTCCCCCGACAGGGGCCAGTACTTC
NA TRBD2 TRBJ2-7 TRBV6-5 CASSYSGLADSYEQYF TGTGCCAGCAGTTACTCTGGACTAGCGGACTCCTACGAGCAGTACTTC
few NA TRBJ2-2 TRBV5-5 CASTLEGPRELFF TGTGCCAGCACTTTGGAGGGTCCCCGGGAGCTGTTTTTT
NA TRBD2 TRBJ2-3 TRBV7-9 CASSLVIGVAGGGDTQYF TGTGCCAGCAGCTTAGTGATCGGCGTAGCGGGGGGGGGAGATACGCAGTATTTT
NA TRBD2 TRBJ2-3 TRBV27 CASRGALAGGPRGDTQYF TGTGCCAGCAGGGGGGCACTAGCGGGGGGGCCGAGGGGGGATACGCAGTATTTT